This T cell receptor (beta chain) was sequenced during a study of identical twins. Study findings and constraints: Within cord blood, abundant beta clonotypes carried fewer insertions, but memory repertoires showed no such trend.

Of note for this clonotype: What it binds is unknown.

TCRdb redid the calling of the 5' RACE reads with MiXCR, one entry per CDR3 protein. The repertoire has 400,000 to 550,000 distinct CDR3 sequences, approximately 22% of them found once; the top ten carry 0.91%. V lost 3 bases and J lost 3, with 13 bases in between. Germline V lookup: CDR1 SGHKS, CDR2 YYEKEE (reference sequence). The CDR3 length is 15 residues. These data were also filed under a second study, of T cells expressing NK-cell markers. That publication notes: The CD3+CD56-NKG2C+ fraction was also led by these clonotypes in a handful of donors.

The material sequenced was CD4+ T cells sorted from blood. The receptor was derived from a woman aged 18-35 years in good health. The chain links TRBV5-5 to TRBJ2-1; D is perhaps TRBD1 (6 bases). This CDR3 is CASSWGRQFYNEQFF. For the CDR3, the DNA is TGTGCCAGCAGCTGGGGGCGACAGTTCTACAATGAGCAGTTCTTC.